Presented here are 9 T cell receptor beta chains from one specimen sequenced in a study of T cell responses to AZD1222 COVID-19 vaccine. Assay: immunoSEQ multiplex PCR; the TCRdb copy retains only in-frame clones and omits some. The sample has 55,000 to 75,000 clones, around 85% seen once; the top ten hold just over 20%. Specimen: peripheral blood, collected on day 0 of AZD1222 vaccination. These receptors were obtained from an adult in good health.

The V call is TRBV7-9, the J call TRBJ2-3, with 7 bases matching TRBD1. Germline V lookup: CDR1 SEHNR, CDR2 FQNEAQ (reference sequence). The V segment lost 5 bases and the J segment 5 bases; nucleotides outside the gene matches: 10. CDR3 length: 15 residues. The CDR3 DNA follows: TGTGCCAGCAGCCGAAATGAGGGGGCAGAAGATACGCAGTATTTT. It is translated as CASSRNEGAEDTQYF.

The chain recombines TRBV30 with TRBJ2-3, with D unresolved. The CDR3 runs 10 residues. The V gene's germline CDR1 is GTSNPN and CDR2 SVGIG (reference sequence). V lost 2 bases to trimming and J lost 5 bases, with 2 bases between them. The CDR3 region is CAWSIDTQYF. As DNA, the CDR3 is TGTGCCTGGAGTATAGATACGCAGTATTTT.

There are a few counts of this clone. This rearrangement joins TRBV19 to TRBJ2-7, with TRBD1 matching over 7 bases. The CDR3 has 15 residues. The germline gives CDR1 LNHDA, CDR2 SQIVND (reference sequence). V shed 4 bases, J shed 1 base, and the junction held 7 bases outside the gene matches. The CDR3 DNA is TGTGCCAGTAGTAAAACAGGGGATGGGTCCTACGAGCAGTACTTC. Its translation is CASSKTGDGSYEQYF.

The J gene is TRBJ1-2, the V gene TRBV30; D uncertain. Between the trimmed V and J ends, which lost 0 bases and 8 bases, there was a span of 13 bases. Per germline, CDR1 GTSNPN and CDR2 SVGIG (reference sequence). This CDR3 comprises 13 residues. The CDR3 region is CAWSVSAAGGYTF. In nucleotides, the CDR3 is TGTGCCTGGAGTGTATCGGCGGCGGGAGGCTACACCTTC.

V is TRBV19 and J is TRBJ1-4; D call uncertain. V was pared by 6 bases and J by 0 bases, with 5 bases between. The CDR3 runs 13 residues. Germline lookup yields CDR1 LNHDA and CDR2 SQIVND (reference sequence). The CDR3 spells CASRTATNEKLFF. CDR3 nucleotide sequence: TGTGCCAGTAGAACAGCAACTAATGAAAAACTGTTTTTT. Looking up the rest from reference TRBV19 and TRBJ1-4 gives the full variable domain: DGGITQSPKYLFRKEGQNVTLSCEQNLNHDAMYWYRQDPGQGLRLIYYSQIVNDFQKGDIAEGYSVSREKKESFPLTVTSAQKNPTAFYLCASRTATNEKLFFGSGTQLSVL.

The chain links TRBV5-1 to TRBJ1-1, with D perhaps TRBD1 (5 bases). With 4 bases removed from V and 3 bases from J, the gap between germline ends came to 10 bases. The CDR3 covers 13 residues. CDR1 is SGHRS and CDR2 is YFSETQ in the germline V gene. This CDR3 is CASSPDSHTEAFF. CDR3 nucleotide sequence: TGCGCCAGCAGCCCTGACAGCCACACTGAAGCTTTCTTT.

The DNA of the CDR3 is TGTGCCAGTTCTTCGAGGGGACAGGGGCAGCAGACCCAGTACTTC. Protein product: CASSSRGQGQQTQYF. The chain joins TRBV19 to TRBJ2-5; 10 bases match TRBD1. Germline values: CDR1 LNHDA, CDR2 SQIVND (reference sequence). The CDR3 extends over 15 amino acids. V shed 8 bases and J 6 bases; nucleotides not matched to a gene: 12.

The V and J genes are TRBV2 and TRBJ2-1; D is unresolved. The V gene lost 6 bases and the J gene lost 5 bases, with 8 bases spanning the gap. The CDR3 spans 12 residues. In germline, CDR1 is SNHLY, CDR2 FYNNEI. The CDR3 DNA sequence: TGTGCCAGCAGGCAGGAAAACAATGAGCAGTTCTTC. It codes for CASRQENNEQFF.

This chain connects TRBV4-1 to TRBJ2-7, with 9 bases fitting TRBD2. CDR3 length: 15 residues. J lost 4 bases, V lost 3 bases, and 7 bases had no gene match. Germline values: CDR1 MGHRA, CDR2 YSYEKL. The CDR3 DNA is TGCGCCAGCAGCCAGATGGGACTAGCTAGATACGAGCAGTACTTC. This encodes CASSQMGLARYEQYF.